The text below deals with one TCR beta chain. Its antigen is not yet known. No clone much larger than this one lies a single base away; base qualities are absent. This sample stems from a study of blood T cell repertoires in COVID-19 (dated by TCRdb to 2020 to 2021). Describing the broader study: The collaborator samples originated in the United States, Italy and Spain and spanned the acute and convalescent phases of COVID-19. The prospective study material was composed of cDNA or gDNA derived from T cells, B-cell-depleted T cells, or PBMCs. Deeply sampled blood TCRbeta repertoires from subjects exposed to, actively infected with, or recovered from COVID-19 were included in the dataset. The repertoires were released in a freely available public database intended as a resource for research on the immune response to SARS-CoV-2. Samples were obtained from the ongoing ImmuneRACE study (first 160 participants) and from 1,254 subjects provided by 6 global collaborators. Where available, HLA class I and class II types were obtained from metadata supplied by the sample provider rather than from assay-based typing. Sample metadata almost always included a de-identified subject ID, COVID-19 status, age in years and sex. Overall study outcomes, separate from this receptor: How much clinical and demographic metadata was included differed by source and by participant, and the metadata was provided uncurated.

The germline V gene gives CDR1 as MNHEY and CDR2 as SVGEGT. Its CDR3 holds 16 amino acids, cysteine through phenylalanine. The sequence is cut down to CDR3 DNA, 48 bases in frame from base 1. V is cut back by 5 bases and J by 2 bases, with 4 bases in the junction unmatched. TCRbeta CDR3 regions were amplified from genomic DNA using the immunoSEQ Assay, a bias-controlled multiplex PCR. The study's own analysis went as follows. The number of nucleated cells in each sample was estimated from the amplification of reference gene primers within the assay. To quantify the absolute abundance of each unique TCRbeta CDR3 rearrangement, sequence reads were collapsed and filtered. Productive Simpson clonality was computed per sample as the square root of Simpson's diversity index over productive rearrangements. In TCRdb, the immuneACCESS table is reduced to in-frame sequences with V and J assigned. These tables do not hold every clone; where another copy was compared, an unresolved V gene accounts for under half, and the others remain unexplained. That table is the source of V, J and clone size, and D and trimming were worked out from the DNA. Counted in this sample were fewer than 200,000 clones; about 86% of them appeared once. About 7.2% of the sample lies in the top ten.

Enrolling through a virtual design, the prospective study's participants ranged in age from roughly 18 to 95 years and lived across about two dozen United States geographic areas. To assign participants to cohorts, the prospective study relied on clinical history that participants themselves reported in a screening survey and a study questionnaire. Recovered participants in ImmuneRACE Cohort 3 were defined as having two consecutive negative NP/OP PCR tests, clearance from a healthcare professional, or resolution of symptoms. In the prospective study, whole blood, serum and a nasopharyngeal or oropharyngeal swab were collected from each participant by mobile phlebotomists. Additional blood draws and questionnaires over an approximately 2-month period could optionally be provided by prospective study participants. Blood samples from the prospective study were shipped frozen or at room temperature prior to DNA extraction.

The sample taken for sequencing was PBMCs or T cells enriched from blood (not recorded which). The rearranged chain carries TRBV6-2 or TRBV6-3 and TRBJ2-1, with 12 junctional bases fitting TRBD1. The origin of this receptor is a man aged 50-59 years who had recovered from COVID-19. The DNA sequence reads TGTGCCAGCAGTGGCCGGGACAGGGGGCCCTACAATGAGCAGTTCTTC. Its protein product is CASSGRDRGPYNEQFF.